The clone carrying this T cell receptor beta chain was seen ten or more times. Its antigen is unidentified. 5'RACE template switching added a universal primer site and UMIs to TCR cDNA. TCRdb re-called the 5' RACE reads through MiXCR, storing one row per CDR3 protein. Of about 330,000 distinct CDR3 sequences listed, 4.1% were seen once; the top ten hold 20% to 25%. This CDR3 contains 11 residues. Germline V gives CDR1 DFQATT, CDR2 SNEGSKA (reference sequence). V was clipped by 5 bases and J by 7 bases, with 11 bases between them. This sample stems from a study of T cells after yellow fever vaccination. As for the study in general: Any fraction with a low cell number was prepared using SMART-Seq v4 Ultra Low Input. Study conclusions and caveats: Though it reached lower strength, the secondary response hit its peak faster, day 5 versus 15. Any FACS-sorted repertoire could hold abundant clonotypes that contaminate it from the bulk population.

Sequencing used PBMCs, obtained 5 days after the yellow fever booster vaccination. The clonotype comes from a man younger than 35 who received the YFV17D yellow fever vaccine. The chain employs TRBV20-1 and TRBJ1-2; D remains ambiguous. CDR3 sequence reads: CSASPRPGYTF. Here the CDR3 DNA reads TGCAGTGCTTCTCCCCGGCCTGGCTACACCTTC.